This TCR beta chain was recovered during a study of cytomegalovirus exposure and HLA in healthy donors. Study-wide results and caveats: A few chains tied to CMV proved CMV antigen-specific in vitro. Most TCR sequences proved rare, with some public TCRs found in many donors. Cytomegalovirus association was assigned to 150 to 200 TCR beta chains. Reportedly, diagnosis of cytomegalovirus status by the classifier showed high specificity and sensitivity.

This table comes from immunoSEQ multiplex PCR, and its TCRdb copy is limited to in-frame clones, with some not included. The table includes about 110,000 clones, around 85% detected once. In germline, CDR1 is MNHEY, CDR2 SMNVEV (reference sequence). CDR3 size: 14 residues. V gave up 6 bases and J gave up 3 bases; unmatched junction bases: 6. On this clone itself: Its target is not known.

Sample: PBMCs. The chain employs TRBV27 and TRBJ1-1; 8 nucleotides line up with TRBD1. The TCR sequence derives from a woman between 18 and 29 years old in good health and CMV-seronegative. CDR3 region: CASRAGGWYTEAFF. The CDR3 DNA follows: TGTGCCAGCAGAGCAGGGGGCTGGTACACTGAAGCTTTCTTT.